This TCR beta chain was identified in a study of Ad26.COV2.S vaccination and SARS-CoV-2 variants. Germline CDR1 is SEHNR and CDR2 is FQNEAQ (reference sequence). After removal of 6 bases from V and 5 bases from J, the junction contained 6 bases not matched to a gene. The CDR3 sequence is 16 residues long. Clones were sequenced by immunoSEQ multiplex PCR, and TCRdb holds only the in-frame ones, with some missing. This table holds around 86,000 clones, more than 70% found once. The sample consisted of peripheral blood, taken after recovery from COVID-19. The clonotype was recovered from a human donor who had recovered from COVID-19. The chain couples TRBV7-9 to TRBJ2-2; 13 nucleotides agree with TRBD2. The CDR3 reads CASSQGLAGLTGELFF. DNA of the CDR3: TGTGCCAGCAGTCAGGGACTAGCGGGACTGACCGGGGAGCTGTTTTTT.